What follows are 18 T cell receptor beta chains derived from one specimen sequenced in a study of blood T cell repertoires in COVID-19. Measured with immunoSEQ multiplex PCR; TCRdb has only the in-frame clones, and not every one. Of about 23,000 clones listed, approximately 85% are singletons. Sample: peripheral blood. The receptors here all came from a man between 65 and 80 years old in a cohort sampled during active COVID-19.

The J gene is TRBJ2-7, the V gene TRBV10-1, with 7 positions matching TRBD1. The CDR3 has 13 amino acids. V was pared by 6 bases and J by 2 bases, with 4 bases of the junction left unmatched. Germline V gives CDR1 WNHNN, CDR2 SYGVQD (reference sequence). The CDR3, as DNA: TGCGCCAGCAGGGGGACAGATACCTACGAGCAGTACTTC. The encoded protein is CASRGTDTYEQYF.

The V call is TRBV25-1, the J call TRBJ1-6; D is uncertain. The CDR3 covers 13 residues. Germline V CDR1 and CDR2: MGHDK, SYGVNS. V was pared by 10 bases and J by 0 bases, with 7 bases between. The DNA of the CDR3 is TGTGCCACCTCGAGCTCCTATAATTCACCCCTCCACTTT. This gives the protein CATSSSYNSPLHF. Full variable domain (rest looked up from reference TRBV25-1 and TRBJ1-6): EADIYQTPRYLVIGTGKKITLECSQTMGHDKMYWYQQDPGMELHLIHYSYGVNSTEKGDLSSESTVSRIRTEHFPLTLESARPSHTSQYLCATSSSYNSPLHFGNGTRLTVT.

The chain couples TRBV5-1 to TRBJ2-1; D remains ambiguous. Per germline, CDR1 SGHRS and CDR2 YFSETQ. There are 14 residues in the CDR3. V lost 0 bases and J 2 bases, leaving 6 bases between the germline ends. CDR3 protein: CASSLGAPYNEQFF. CDR3 nucleotides: TGCGCCAGCAGCTTGGGGGCCCCCTACAATGAGCAGTTCTTC.

The sample holds a few counts of this clone. The chain couples TRBV6-2 or TRBV6-3 to TRBJ2-7; TRBD1 matches 7 bases. V shed 5 bases and J 0 bases; nucleotides not matched to a gene: 7. Germline V gene data show CDR1 as MNHEY and CDR2 as SVGEGT. This CDR3 has 15 residues. In nucleotides, the CDR3 is TGTGCCAGCAGTCGACAGGGAGCGAGCTCCTACGAGCAGTACTTC. Its translation: CASSRQGASSYEQYF.

The V call is TRBV7-3, the J call TRBJ2-3, with D unresolved. The germline V gene has CDR1 SGHTA and CDR2 FQGTGA. This CDR3 contains 14 residues. The germline V and J ends were trimmed by 4 bases and 6 bases, with 14 bases remaining between them. The CDR3 DNA follows: TGTGCCAGCAGCTCCGAGTTCTCTCCCGATACGCAGTATTTT. As protein: CASSSEFSPDTQYF.

The rearrangement uses TRBV6-2 or TRBV6-3 and TRBJ2-2; D is perhaps TRBD2 (6 bases). Germline V gene lookup returns CDR1 MNHEY and CDR2 SVGEGT. The CDR3 runs to 17 residues. The germline V and J ends were trimmed by 2 bases and 2 bases, with 15 bases remaining between them. CDR3 sequence (DNA): TGTGCCAGCAGTTACAGGGCAGGAGGGCGAAACACCGGGGAGCTGTTTTTT. This gives the protein CASSYRAGGRNTGELFF.

The V and J genes are TRBV19 and TRBJ2-1; TRBD2 aligns across 10 bases. The CDR3 loop spans 15 amino acids. J gave up 0 bases and V 7 bases, and 3 bases lay outside the gene matches. The germline gives CDR1 LNHDA, CDR2 SQIVND (reference sequence). DNA of the CDR3: TGTGCCAGTACTAGCGGGAGACTCTCCTACAATGAGCAGTTCTTC. It codes for CASTSGRLSYNEQFF.

The chain carries TRBV28 and TRBJ1-2; TRBD1 matches at 9 bases. Germline V gene lookup returns CDR1 MDHEN and CDR2 SYDVKM. CDR3 length equals 15 residues. V shed 5 bases and J 4 bases; nucleotides not matched to a gene: 8. The CDR3 DNA sequence: TGTGCCAGCAGTGTAAGGGTGGGACAGGGCTATGGCTACACCTTC. This encodes CASSVRVGQGYGYTF.

V usage is TRBV29-1 and J usage is TRBJ2-3; D perhaps matches TRBD1 (5 bases). V shed 4 bases and J shed 3 bases, with 11 bases lying between them. The CDR3 contains 13 residues. CDR1 and CDR2 from the germline V gene are SQVTM and ANQGSEA. The CDR3 loop is CSVALTVTDTQYF. The CDR3 nucleotides read TGCAGCGTTGCCTTGACAGTAACAGATACGCAGTATTTT.

The gene calls are TRBV27 and TRBJ1-4; TRBD1 matches at 8 bases. CDR1 and CDR2 (germline): MNHEY, SMNVEV (reference sequence). The V gene end was trimmed by 7 bases and the J gene end by 8 bases; junction bases not matched to a gene: 9. This CDR3 has 14 residues. The DNA for the CDR3 is TGTGCCAGCAAAAAACAGGGGGTAGGAGAAAAACTGTTTTTT. Amino acid sequence: CASKKQGVGEKLFF. Supplemented by reference TRBV27 and TRBJ1-4, the full variable domain reads EAQVTQNPRYLITVTGKKLTVTCSQNMNHEYMSWYRQDPGLGLRQIYYSMNVEVTDKGDVPEGYKVSRKEKRNFPLILESPSPNQTSLYFCASKKQGVGEKLFFGSGTQLSVL.

The chain links TRBV6-1 to TRBJ1-1; D remains ambiguous. The CDR3 has 14 amino acids. The germline V and J ends were trimmed by 2 bases and 3 bases, with 10 bases remaining between them. Germline V gene lookup returns CDR1 MNHNS and CDR2 SASEGT. CDR3 nucleotides: TGTGCCAGCAGTGAACCCGGGTTCTACACTGAAGCTTTCTTT. Translating it yields CASSEPGFYTEAFF.

This rearrangement joins TRBV27 to TRBJ1-5; maybe TRBD1 (6 bases). Germline CDR1 reads MNHEY; CDR2 reads SMNVEV (reference sequence). The length of the CDR3 is 13 residues. Trimming removed 2 bases at V and 5 bases at J, with 7 bases between. The CDR3 DNA is TGTGCCAGCAGTTTAAAGGGGGATCAGCCCCAGCATTTT. It is translated as CASSLKGDQPQHF.

CDR3 coding DNA: TGCAGTGCTAGTAGGTCTAGCTCCTACAATGAGCAGTTCTTC. Translation: CSASRSSSYNEQFF. This chain uses TRBV20-1 with TRBJ2-1, with D unclear. The CDR3 has 14 residues. Trimming pared 3 bases from V and 0 bases from J, leaving 9 bases between. Germline V gene data show CDR1 as DFQATT and CDR2 as SNEGSKA (reference sequence).

The V call is TRBV5-1, the J call TRBJ1-1, with a tentative D call TRBD1 (5 bases). The germline V gene encodes CDR1 SGHRS and CDR2 YFSETQ. Trimming pared 2 bases from V and 1 base from J, leaving 9 bases between. The CDR3 has 14 residues. DNA of the CDR3: TGCGCCAGCAGCTTCGGGGGGACGAACACTGAAGCTTTCTTT. Translation: CASSFGGTNTEAFF.

The V and J genes are TRBV6-2 or TRBV6-3 and TRBJ2-5, with 10 positions matching TRBD2. The V and J ends lost 4 bases and 9 bases, in that order; junction bases with no gene match: 11. Germline assignment: CDR1 MNHEY and CDR2 SVGEGT. The CDR3 is 15 amino acids. CDR3 protein: CASSSGTSVGRSQYF. DNA of the CDR3: TGTGCCAGCAGTTCGGGGACTAGCGTCGGTCGGTCCCAGTACTTC.

The CDR3 DNA is TGTGCCAGCAGTGTGCGGGGGAACACCGGGGAGCTGTTTTTT. Its protein product is CASSVRGNTGELFF. The V and J genes are TRBV2 and TRBJ2-2, with D maybe TRBD2 (6 bases). The CDR3 has 14 residues. Looked up from germline, CDR1 is SNHLY and CDR2 is FYNNEI. The V end was cut by 4 bases, the J end by 1 base, with 7 bases between.

The chain combines TRBV11-2 with TRBJ2-7, with 7 bases that match TRBD2. The germline CDR1 and CDR2 sequences are SGHAT and FQNNGV. The length of the CDR3 is 17 residues. Trimming at V came to 1 base and at J to 0 bases, leaving 9 bases not matched to a gene. CDR3 nucleotides: TGTGCCAGCAGCTTAGGGAGAGGGAGCGGGAACTCCTACGAGCAGTACTTC. This translates into CASSLGRGSGNSYEQYF.

The chain carries TRBV6-5 and TRBJ2-2; 11 bases fit TRBD1. This CDR3 region has 15 residues. V lost 8 bases, J lost 5 bases, and 7 bases stayed unmatched. Germline V gene sequence: CDR1 MNHEY, CDR2 SVGAGI. Here the CDR3 DNA reads TGTGCCAGCGGTCGGGACAGGGGGAATACCGGGGAGCTGTTTTTT. Its translation: CASGRDRGNTGELFF.